This T cell receptor (delta chain) stems from a study of Vδ1+ human thymocytes. Broader study findings: Many TRG clonotypes were shared between donors; TRD repertoires were essentially private. Thymic delta-chain repertoires held roughly 18% Vdelta2 sequences and few Vdelta3, despite high sort purity. Thymic TRG and TRD repertoires appeared highly polyclonal, with Gaussian CDR3 length distributions.

Alphabeta T cells were depleted, then CD3+ Vdelta1+ Vdelta2- thymocytes were FACS-sorted. The CDR3 has 14 amino acids. Trimming took off 1 base at V and 3 bases at J, with 9 bases between the two ends. CDR1 and CDR2 (germline): TSWWSYY, QGS. Note on this clone: Its antigen is still unknown.

The template was reverse-transcribed extracted RNA. Multiplex PCR used pooled V-gene forward primers and a constant-region reverse primer to amplify CDR3s. TCRdb reanalyzed the multiplex PCR reads using CATT. Of over 65,000 delta-chain clones in the sample, approximately 37% were seen once. The sample comprised Vdelta1+ gamma-delta thymocytes from the thymus. The subset here: FACS-sorted CD3+ TCRalphabeta- TCRVdelta1+ TCRVdelta2- thymocytes. The V and J genes are TRDV1 and TRDJ1, with D unresolved. The clonotype was recovered from a boy under two years old who had congenital heart surgery. CDR3 protein: CALGERGTADKLIF. The CDR3 nucleotides read TGTGCTCTTGGGGAACGGGGTACCGCCGATAAACTCATCTTT.